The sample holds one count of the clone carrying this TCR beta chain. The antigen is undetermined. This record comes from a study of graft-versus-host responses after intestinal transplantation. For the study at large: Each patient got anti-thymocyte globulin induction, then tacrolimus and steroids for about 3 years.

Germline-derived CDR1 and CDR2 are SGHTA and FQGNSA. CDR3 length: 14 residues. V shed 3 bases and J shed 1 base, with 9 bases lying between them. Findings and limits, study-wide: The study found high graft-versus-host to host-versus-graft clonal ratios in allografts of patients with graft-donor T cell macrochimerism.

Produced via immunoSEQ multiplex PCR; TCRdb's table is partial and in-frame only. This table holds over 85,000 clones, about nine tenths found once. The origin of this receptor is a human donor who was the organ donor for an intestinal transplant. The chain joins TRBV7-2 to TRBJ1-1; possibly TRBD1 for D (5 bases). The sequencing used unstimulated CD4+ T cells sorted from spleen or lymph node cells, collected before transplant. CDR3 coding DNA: TGTGCCAGCAGCTTCGGACACTCGAACACTGAAGCTTTCTTT. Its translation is CASSFGHSNTEAFF.